Reported below is one T cell receptor beta chain. These data belong to a study of control samples from healthy donors and cancer patients. The CDR3 is made up of 15 amino acids. J gave up 8 bases and V 5 bases, and 7 bases lay outside the gene matches. CDR1 is SEHNR and CDR2 is FQNEAQ in the germline V gene (reference sequence). Assay: immunoSEQ multiplex PCR; the TCRdb copy retains only in-frame clones and omits some. In the table there are some 150,000 clones, roughly 94% of which are singletons. V is TRBV7-9 and J is TRBJ2-1; 12 bases fit TRBD2. The source is a man between 40 and 49 years old in good health. The sample taken for sequencing was blood. The CDR3 DNA follows: TGTGCCAGCAGCCCAGCTAGCGGGGGGGCCGATGAGCAGTTCTTC. It is translated as CASSPASGGADEQFF. The variable domain in full, completed from reference TRBV7-9 and TRBJ2-1, reads DTGVSQNPRHKITKRGQNVTFRCDPISEHNRLYWYRQTLGQGPEFLTYFQNEAQLEKSRLLSDRFSAERPKGSFSTLEIQRTEQGDSAMYLCASSPASGGADEQFFGPGTRLTVL.